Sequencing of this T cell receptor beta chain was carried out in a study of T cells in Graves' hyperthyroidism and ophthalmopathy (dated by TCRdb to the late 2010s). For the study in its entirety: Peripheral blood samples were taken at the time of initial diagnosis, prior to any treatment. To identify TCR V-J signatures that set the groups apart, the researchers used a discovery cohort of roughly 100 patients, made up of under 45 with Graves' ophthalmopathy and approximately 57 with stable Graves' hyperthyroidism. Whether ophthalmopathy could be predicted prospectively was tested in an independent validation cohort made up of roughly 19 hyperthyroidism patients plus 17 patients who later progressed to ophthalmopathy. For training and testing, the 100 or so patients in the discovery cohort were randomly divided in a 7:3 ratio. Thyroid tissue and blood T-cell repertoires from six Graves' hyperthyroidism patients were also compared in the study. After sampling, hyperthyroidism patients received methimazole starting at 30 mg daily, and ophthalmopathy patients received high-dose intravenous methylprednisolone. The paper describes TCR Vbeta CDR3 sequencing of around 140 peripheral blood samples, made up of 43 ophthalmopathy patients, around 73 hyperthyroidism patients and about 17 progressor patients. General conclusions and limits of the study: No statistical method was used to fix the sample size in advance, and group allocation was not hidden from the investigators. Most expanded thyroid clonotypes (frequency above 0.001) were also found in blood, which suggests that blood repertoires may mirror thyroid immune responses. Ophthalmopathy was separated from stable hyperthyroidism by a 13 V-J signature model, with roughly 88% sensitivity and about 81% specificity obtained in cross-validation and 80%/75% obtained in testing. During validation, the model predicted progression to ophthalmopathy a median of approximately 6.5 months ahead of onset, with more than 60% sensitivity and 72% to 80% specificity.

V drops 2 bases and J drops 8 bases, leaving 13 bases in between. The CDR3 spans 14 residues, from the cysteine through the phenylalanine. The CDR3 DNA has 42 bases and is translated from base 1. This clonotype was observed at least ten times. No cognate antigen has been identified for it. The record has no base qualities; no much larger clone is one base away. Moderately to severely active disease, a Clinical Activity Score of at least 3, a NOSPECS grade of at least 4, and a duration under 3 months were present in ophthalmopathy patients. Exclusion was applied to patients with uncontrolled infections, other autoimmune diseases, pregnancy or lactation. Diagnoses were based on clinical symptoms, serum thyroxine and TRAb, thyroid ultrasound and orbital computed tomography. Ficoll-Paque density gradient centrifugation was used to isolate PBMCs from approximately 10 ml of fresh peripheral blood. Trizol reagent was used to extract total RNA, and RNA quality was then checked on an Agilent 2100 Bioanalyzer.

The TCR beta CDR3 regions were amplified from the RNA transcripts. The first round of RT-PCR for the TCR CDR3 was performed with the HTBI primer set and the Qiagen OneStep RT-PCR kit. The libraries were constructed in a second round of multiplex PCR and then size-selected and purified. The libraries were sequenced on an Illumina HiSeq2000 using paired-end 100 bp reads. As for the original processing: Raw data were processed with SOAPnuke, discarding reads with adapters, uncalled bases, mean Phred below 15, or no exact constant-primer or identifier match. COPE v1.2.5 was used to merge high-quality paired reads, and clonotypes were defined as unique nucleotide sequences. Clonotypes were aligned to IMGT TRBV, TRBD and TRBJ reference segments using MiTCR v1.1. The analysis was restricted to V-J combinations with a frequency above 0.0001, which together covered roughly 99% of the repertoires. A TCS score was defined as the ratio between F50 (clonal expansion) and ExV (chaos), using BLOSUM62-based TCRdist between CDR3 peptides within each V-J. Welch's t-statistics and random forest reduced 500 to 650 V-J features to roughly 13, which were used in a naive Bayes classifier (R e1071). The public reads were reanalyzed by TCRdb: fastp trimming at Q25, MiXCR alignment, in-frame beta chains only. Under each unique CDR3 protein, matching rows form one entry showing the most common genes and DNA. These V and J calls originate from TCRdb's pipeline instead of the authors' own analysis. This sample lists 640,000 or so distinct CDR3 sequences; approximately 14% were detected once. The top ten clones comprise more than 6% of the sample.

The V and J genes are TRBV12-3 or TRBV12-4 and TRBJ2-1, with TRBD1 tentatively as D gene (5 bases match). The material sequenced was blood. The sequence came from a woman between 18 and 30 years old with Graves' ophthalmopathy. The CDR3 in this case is CASSLRGTGDEQFF. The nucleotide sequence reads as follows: TGTGCCAGCAGTTTAAGGGGCACGGGTGATGAGCAGTTCTTC.